A single sample gave rise to the 14 T cell receptor beta chains below, sequenced in a study of T cell responses to AZD1222 COVID-19 vaccine. The repertoire was sequenced with immunoSEQ multiplex PCR; TCRdb's copy has only in-frame clones and lacks some. The sample consists of more than 110,000 clones, approximately 90% of them appearing once. Source: peripheral blood, taken 28 days after the second AZD1222 dose. The origin of the receptors is an adult who received the AZD1222 COVID-19 vaccine.

The genes are TRBV3-1 (or the pseudogene TRBV3-2) and TRBJ2-2; D ambiguous. This CDR3 is built from 16 residues. V lost 1 base and J lost 0, with 9 bases in between. Germline V CDR1 and CDR2: LGHDT, YNNKEL (reference sequence). The CDR3, as DNA: TGTGCCAGCAGCCAAGGTACAGCGACGAACACCGGGGAGCTGTTTTTT. It translates to CASSQGTATNTGELFF.

The V gene is TRBV6-5, the J gene TRBJ1-5, with D unresolved. The germline V gene has CDR1 MNHEY and CDR2 SVGAGI. The CDR3 is 14 residues long. Trimming removed 0 bases from V and 4 bases from J, with 7 bases in between. The CDR3 is CASSYSGWNQPQHF. CDR3 in DNA: TGTGCCAGCAGTTACTCTGGGTGGAATCAGCCCCAGCATTTT.

V and J are TRBV19 and TRBJ2-7, with 12 bases aligning to TRBD1. The ends lost 9 bases at V and 4 bases at J; junction bases unmatched: 7. Germline V gene data show CDR1 as LNHDA and CDR2 as SQIVND (reference sequence). The CDR3 consists of 14 residues. CDR3 region: CASVKGQGAYEQYF. CDR3 nucleotide sequence: TGTGCCAGCGTTAAGGGACAGGGGGCTTACGAGCAGTACTTC. The whole variable domain, remainder taken from reference TRBV19 and TRBJ2-7, is DGGITQSPKYLFRKEGQNVTLSCEQNLNHDAMYWYRQDPGQGLRLIYYSQIVNDFQKGDIAEGYSVSREKKESFPLTVTSAQKNPTAFYLCASVKGQGAYEQYFGPGTRLTVT.

This chain uses TRBV7-8 with TRBJ2-3, with 8 nucleotides matching TRBD2. Germline V lookup: CDR1 SGHVS, CDR2 FQNEAQ. Trimming at V came to 3 bases and at J to 6 bases, leaving 17 bases not matched to a gene. The CDR3 is 18 residues long. CDR3 amino acids: CASSLVVRSGRGEDTQYF. Here the CDR3 DNA reads TGTGCCAGCAGCTTGGTTGTTCGCAGCGGGAGAGGGGAGGATACGCAGTATTTT.

V gene TRBV28 combines with J gene TRBJ1-1; no clear D. This CDR3 comprises 11 residues. CDR1 and CDR2 from the germline V gene are MDHEN and SYDVKM. Trimming took 7 bases from V and 1 from J, leaving 4 bases between them. The CDR3 nucleotides are TGTGCCAGCATAAGGAACACTGAAGCTTTCTTT. This translates into CASIRNTEAFF.

The genes are TRBV19 and TRBJ2-2; 11 bases map to TRBD1. J was trimmed by 4 bases and V by 5 bases; bases with no gene match: 9. The germline gives CDR1 LNHDA, CDR2 SQIVND (reference sequence). CDR3 length: 17 amino acids. CDR3 DNA: TGTGCCAGTAGTCCCCGGACAGGGGGCCTCTTCACCGGGGAGCTGTTTTTT. This gives the protein CASSPRTGGLFTGELFF.

J is TRBJ2-3 and V is TRBV19; D might be TRBD2 (5 bases). The V gene lost 4 bases and the J gene lost 2 bases, with 7 bases spanning the gap. Germline-derived CDR1 and CDR2 are LNHDA and SQIVND (reference sequence). CDR3 length equals 13 residues. As DNA, the CDR3 is TGTGCCAGTAGTAAAGGACTCACAGATACGCAGTATTTT. Protein: CASSKGLTDTQYF.

The chain uses TRBV4-1 and TRBJ1-1; tentatively, D is TRBD1 (6 bases). The CDR3 covers 15 residues. V lost 4 bases and J 5 bases, leaving 17 bases between the germline ends. From germline, CDR1 is MGHRA and CDR2 YSYEKL. This CDR3 is CASSRGSGQGTEAFF. The CDR3 nucleotides read TGCGCCAGCAGCCGGGGGTCGGGGCAGGGGACTGAAGCTTTCTTT.

The V gene is TRBV15, the J gene TRBJ1-4; D remains unclear. The CDR3 runs to 15 residues. V lost 0 bases and J lost 2, with 7 bases in between. In germline, CDR1 is LNHNV, CDR2 YYDKDF (reference sequence). The CDR3 DNA reads TGTGCCACCAGCAGAGATCGTGGCACTAATGAAAAACTGTTTTTT. It encodes CATSRDRGTNEKLFF.

This sequence joins TRBV2 and TRBJ1-5; 7 nucleotides agree with TRBD1. J was trimmed by 4 bases and V by 5 bases; bases with no gene match: 11. The CDR3 has 16 amino acids. The germline gives CDR1 SNHLY, CDR2 FYNNEI. The CDR3, as DNA: TGTGCCAGCAGTTTAAGTCCAGGGGGACTGAATCAGCCCCAGCATTTT. It specifies CASSLSPGGLNQPQHF.

The J gene is TRBJ1-1, the V gene TRBV6-5; D is unresolved. The CDR3 covers 11 residues. Per the germline V gene, CDR1 is MNHEY and CDR2 is SVGAGI. V lost 6 bases and J lost 5, with 7 bases in between. The CDR3 coding sequence is TGTGCCAGCAGACTTGGTACTGAAGCTTTCTTT. Protein product: CASRLGTEAFF.

The V and J genes are TRBV6-5 and TRBJ2-2, with D possibly called TRBD1 or TRBD2 (6 bases each). This CDR3 has 14 residues. V lost 5 bases, J lost 2 bases, and 9 bases lay in between. Germline CDR1 reads MNHEY; CDR2 reads SVGAGI. Written as DNA, the CDR3 is TGTGCCAGCAGTAGGGGGGCCAACACCGGGGAGCTGTTTTTT. As protein: CASSRGANTGELFF.

This chain connects TRBV18 to TRBJ2-1; 8 nucleotides align to TRBD2. V shed 2 bases and J 4 bases; nucleotides not matched to a gene: 4. From germline, CDR1 is KGHSH and CDR2 LQKENI. The CDR3 is 15 residues long. The CDR3 DNA sequence: TGTGCCAGCTCACCATCGGGGGGGGTGTACAATGAGCAGTTCTTC. Encoded protein: CASSPSGGVYNEQFF.

J is TRBJ2-1 and V is TRBV3-1 (or the pseudogene TRBV3-2), with 9 bases aligning to TRBD2. CDR3 length equals 17 residues. Per the germline V gene, CDR1 is LGHDT and CDR2 is YNNKEL (reference sequence). V was pared by 2 bases and J by 6 bases, with 11 bases of the junction left unmatched. The CDR3 DNA reads TGTGCCAGCAGCCAAATCCGCCCAGCGGGGGGTACCAATGAGCAGTTCTTC. The encoded protein is CASSQIRPAGGTNEQFF.